A selection of T cell receptor beta chains follows, all from one sample in a study of vaccination effects on CD4 cells after COVID-19. The protocol was immunoSEQ multiplex PCR, while the TCRdb copy is restricted to in-frame clones and leaves out a portion. Among roughly 70,000 clones listed, over 60% were seen once. No antigen has been identified for these receptors. Sample: CD4+ T cells from PBMCs cultured with HIV peptides, taken before COVID-19 vaccination. These receptors originate from a human donor who had a prior SARS-CoV-2 infection. Both conserved end residues are part of each CDR3. Each record gives: V gene, J gene, CDR3 protein.

V: TRBV11-3
J: TRBJ2-3
CDR3: CASSLPGTDTQYF

V: TRBV5-4
J: TRBJ2-5
CDR3: CATSSGGVQETQYF

V: TRBV5-1
J: TRBJ2-3
CDR3: CASSKDRSTDTQYF

V: TRBV7-2
J: TRBJ2-1
CDR3: CASSLGPLYNEQFF

V: TRBV19
J: TRBJ2-1
CDR3: CASSILVGGGSYNEQFF

V: TRBV5-1
J: TRBJ2-1
CDR3: CASSSSGARFF

V: TRBV7-3
J: TRBJ2-7
CDR3: CASSLMGDSTPYEQYF

V: TRBV5-6
J: TRBJ2-2
CDR3: CASSRMRWSTGELFF

V: TRBV6-5
J: TRBJ2-3
CDR3: CASSYSIGLTDTQYF

V: TRBV4-1
J: TRBJ2-7
CDR3: CASSPLTGGFYEQYF

V: TRBV18
J: TRBJ2-3
CDR3: CASSPAESTDTQYF

V: TRBV5-1
J: TRBJ2-3
CDR3: CASSLQGDTDTQYF

V: TRBV5-6
J: TRBJ2-1
CDR3: CASSSWTQPSSYNEQFF

V: TRBV5-5
J: TRBJ1-1
CDR3: CASSLTWTNTEAFF

V: TRBV29-1
J: TRBJ1-5
CDR3: CSQLGTGSRSNQPQHF

V: TRBV9
J: TRBJ2-3
CDR3: CASSVQTLTDTQYF

V: TRBV19
J: TRBJ2-6
CDR3: CASKVTGGANVLTF

V: TRBV4-3
J: TRBJ2-2
CDR3: CASSQALAGLTGELFF

V: TRBV11-2
J: TRBJ1-2
CDR3: CASSLGLQGGHYGYTF

V: TRBV5-1
J: TRBJ1-3
CDR3: CASSSGSGGFGNTIYF

V: TRBV19
J: TRBJ2-1
CDR3: CASSKTQFSYNEQFF

V: TRBV19
J: TRBJ2-5
CDR3: CASRGGSWETQYF

V: TRBV7-3
J: TRBJ2-3
CDR3: CASSPIAGGPSDTQYF

V: TRBV21-1
J: TRBJ2-7
CDR3: CARGQGSNEQYF

V: TRBV6-5
J: TRBJ2-7
CDR3: CASRDRGPYEQYF

V: TRBV5-1
J: TRBJ2-1
CDR3: CASSARGGGTYNEQFF

V: TRBV7-2
J: TRBJ1-6
CDR3: CASSLLGHQNSPLHF

V: TRBV19
J: TRBJ1-2
CDR3: CASSTPGQGDYGYTF

V: TRBV24-1
J: TRBJ1-2
CDR3: CATSDSQSNGYTF

V: TRBV18
J: TRBJ2-3
CDR3: CASSPGQQGAGTQYF

V: TRBV12-5
J: TRBJ1-5
CDR3: CASGTGGNQPQHF

V: TRBV3-1/TRBV3-2
J: TRBJ2-1
CDR3: CASSSTMLGQFF

V: TRBV7-2
J: TRBJ1-5
CDR3: CASSLAGLRNQPQHF

V: TRBV30
J: TRBJ1-2
CDR3: CAWTPQQSTDGYTF

V: TRBV3-1/TRBV3-2
J: TRBJ1-1
CDR3: CASSQDIGGANTEAFF

V: TRBV4-3
J: TRBJ1-2
CDR3: CASSQDLGRVGYGYTF

V: TRBV7-6
J: TRBJ1-1
CDR3: CASSLVDGGGLMTEAFF

V: TRBV6-5
J: TRBJ1-2
CDR3: CASSRDRAYGYTF